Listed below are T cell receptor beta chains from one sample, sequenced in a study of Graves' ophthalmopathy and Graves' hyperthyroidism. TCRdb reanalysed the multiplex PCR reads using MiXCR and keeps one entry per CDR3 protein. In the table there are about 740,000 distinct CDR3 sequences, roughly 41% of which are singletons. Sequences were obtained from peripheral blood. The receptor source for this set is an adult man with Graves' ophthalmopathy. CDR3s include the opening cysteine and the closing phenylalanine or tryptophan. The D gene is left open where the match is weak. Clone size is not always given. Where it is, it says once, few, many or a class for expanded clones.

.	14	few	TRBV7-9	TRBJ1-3	TGTGCCAGCAGCTTAGCTGTGTCTGGAAACACCATATATTTT	CASSLAVSGNTIYF
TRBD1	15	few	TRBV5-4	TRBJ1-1	TGTGCCAGCAGCAACCGGGACAGGGTGAACACTGAAGCTTTCTTT	CASSNRDRVNTEAFF
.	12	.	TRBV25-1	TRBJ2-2	TGTGCCAGCAGTAGGTCGGCCGGGGAGCTGTTTTTT	CASSRSAGELFF
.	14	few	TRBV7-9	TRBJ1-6	TGTGCCAGCAGCTTAGACAGCCATAATTCACCCCTCCACTTT	CASSLDSHNSPLHF
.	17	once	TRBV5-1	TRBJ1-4	TGCGCCAGCAGCTTGGATCGGGGTGGCTGGGGTAGTGAAAAACTGTTTTTT	CASSLDRGGWGSEKLFF
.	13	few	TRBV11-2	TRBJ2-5	TGTGCCAGCAGCTTAGATGGGTCGGAGACCCAGTACTTC	CASSLDGSETQYF
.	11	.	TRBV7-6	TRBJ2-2	TGTGCCAGCAGCTTATCCCTGGAGCTGTTTTTT	CASSLSLELFF
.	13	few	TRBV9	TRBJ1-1	TGTGCCAGCAGTCATAGACCCAGGGCTGAAGCTTTCTTT	CASSHRPRAEAFF
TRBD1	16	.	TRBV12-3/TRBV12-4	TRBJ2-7	TGTGCCAGCACTAAAACCGGACAGGGCCGTCCCTACGAGCAGTACTTC	CASTKTGQGRPYEQYF
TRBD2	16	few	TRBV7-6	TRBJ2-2	TGTGCCAGCAGCCCACTAGCGGGAGGGCCGACCGGGGAGCTGTTTTTT	CASSPLAGGPTGELFF
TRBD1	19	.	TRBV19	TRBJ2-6	TGTGCCAGTAGTATGGGACAGGGGTTAATAAGCTCTGGGGCCAACGTCCTGACTTTC	CASSMGQGLISSGANVLTF
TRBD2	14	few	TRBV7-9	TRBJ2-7	TGCGCCAGCAGCCAAGGGCGCGGGAGATACGAGCAGTACTTC	CASSQGRGRYEQYF
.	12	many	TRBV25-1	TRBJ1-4	TGTGCCAGCAGTTCCCAGGATGAAAAACTGTTTTTT	CASSSQDEKLFF
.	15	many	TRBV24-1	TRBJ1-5	TGTGCCACCAGTGATTCGACAGGAGTCCATCAGCCCCAGCATTTT	CATSDSTGVHQPQHF
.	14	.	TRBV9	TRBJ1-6	TGTGCCAGCAGCGCGGGGGACAACAATTCACCCCTCCACTTT	CASSAGDNNSPLHF
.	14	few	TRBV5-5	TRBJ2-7	TGTGCCAGCAGCTTGGAAGCGGGCCTCTACGAGCAGTACTTC	CASSLEAGLYEQYF
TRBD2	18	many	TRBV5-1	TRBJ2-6	TGCGCCAGCAGCTCTCGACTAGCGGGAGAGGCTGGGGCCAACGTCCTGACTTTC	CASSSRLAGEAGANVLTF
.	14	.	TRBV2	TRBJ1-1	TGTGCCAGCAGTGTGGCAGGGCGGTACACTGAAGCTTTCTTT	CASSVAGRYTEAFF
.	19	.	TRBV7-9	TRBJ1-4	TGTGCCAGCAGCCAAGTTCGTTTGCAGTCCCTGGATCCTAATGAAAAACTGTTTTTT	CASSQVRLQSLDPNEKLFF
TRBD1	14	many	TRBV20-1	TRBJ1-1	TGCAGTGCTAGAAGGGGACAGGCGAACACTGAAGCTTTCTTT	CSARRGQANTEAFF
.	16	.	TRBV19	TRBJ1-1	TGTGCCAGTAGCGCAAACCCGGGACAACCGAACACTGAAGCTTTCTTT	CASSANPGQPNTEAFF
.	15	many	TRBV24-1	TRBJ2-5	TGTGCCACCAGTGATTCCAGACTAAACCAAGAGACCCAGTACTTC	CATSDSRLNQETQYF
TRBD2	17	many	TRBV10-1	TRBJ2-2	TGCGCCAGCAGTGAAGTCGGAGCGGGAGAGGGCACCGGGGAGCTGTTTTTT	CASSEVGAGEGTGELFF
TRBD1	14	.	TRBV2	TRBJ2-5	TGTGCCAGCAGTGGGACAGGGGCCGGAGAGACCCAGTACTTC	CASSGTGAGETQYF
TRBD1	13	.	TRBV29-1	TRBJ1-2	TGCAGCGTTATGGGGACAGGGGTTACCGGCTACACCTTC	CSVMGTGVTGYTF
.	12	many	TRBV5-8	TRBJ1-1	TGTGCCAGCAGCTTGCGGTACACTGAAGCTTTCTTT	CASSLRYTEAFF
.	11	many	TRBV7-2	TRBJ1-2	TGTGCCTGGAGTCATGGCTATGGCTACACCTTC	CAWSHGYGYTF
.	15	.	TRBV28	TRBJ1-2	TGTGCCAGCAGTTTCGGCCTAGGAGGGGACTATGGCTACACCTTC	CASSFGLGGDYGYTF
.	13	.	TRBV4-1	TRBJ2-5	TGCGCCAGCAGCCCTTGCTCCCGAGAGACCCAGTGCTTC	CASSPCSRETQCF
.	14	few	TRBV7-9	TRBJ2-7	TGTGCCAGCAGCTTAGAAGGGGAGGTTTACGAGCAGTACTTC	CASSLEGEVYEQYF
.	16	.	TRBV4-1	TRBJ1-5	TGCGCCAGCAGCCAAGACTGGACATTCAACAATCACCCCCAGCATTTT	CASSQDWTFNNHPQHF